A selection of T cell receptor beta chains follows, all from one sample in a study of naive and memory T cell subsets. TCRdb re-derived calls from the UMI-ligation and nested PCR reads in MiXCR, one entry per CDR3 protein. The sample includes approximately 22,000 distinct CDR3 sequences, 4.5% to 7% of them seen just once. The material was skin, obtained from a tuberculin skin test site. All receptors derive from an adult in good health. Both conserved end residues are part of each CDR3. The D gene is left open where the match is weak. Size is stated for part of the rows, as once, few or many counts, or as a class when the clone is expanded.

cdr3_nt cdr3_aa v_call d_call j_call clone_size
TGTGCCAGCACCCGACTAGCGGCCCAAGAGACCCAGTACTTC CASTRLAAQETQYF TRBV7-2 TRBD2 TRBJ2-5 medium-sized
TGCAGCGTAGCGGGAGCTCCTCAAGAGACCCAGTACTTC CSVAGAPQETQYF TRBV29-1 TRBD2 TRBJ2-5 many
TGTGCCAGCAGTGGCCCTGCATTACTAGCGGGAGCTATGAGGAGCTCCTACAATGAGCAGTTCTTC CASSGPALLAGAMRSSYNEQFF TRBV25-1 TRBD2 TRBJ2-1 many
TGTGCCGGCAGTGAAGCCAAAGGGGCACGAGATCCCCGGGAGACCCAGTACTTC CAGSEAKGARDPRETQYF TRBV6-1 . TRBJ2-5 .
TGCAGTGCTAGAGATACACGGGAGGGCCTCCGTACCCAGTACTTC CSARDTREGLRTQYF TRBV20-1 TRBD2 TRBJ2-5 many
TGTGCCGCCTTTGGCTCCGAGCAGTACTTC CAAFGSEQYF TRBV15 . TRBJ2-7 .
TGTGCCAGCAGTGAGGTTGGGGAGCAGTTCTTC CASSEVGEQFF TRBV2 . TRBJ2-1 many
TGTGCCAGCAGCACCTGGACTAGCGGGAACTCCTACAATGAGCAGTTCTTC CASSTWTSGNSYNEQFF TRBV7-9 TRBD2 TRBJ2-1 many
TGCAGCGTCGCCGGGACAGGACCCTACGAGCAGTACTTC CSVAGTGPYEQYF TRBV29-1 TRBD1 TRBJ2-7 many
TGTGCCAGCAGCCCTACGGGGGGCGCCTTGAACACTGAAGCTTTCTTT CASSPTGGALNTEAFF TRBV5-4 . TRBJ1-1 many
TGTGCCACCAGCAGAGAGACCCGCCCAGATTTGTCCTACGAGCAGTACTTC CATSRETRPDLSYEQYF TRBV15 . TRBJ2-7 many
TGCAGCGTTGAGGGTTTCAGCTATGGCTACACCTTC CSVEGFSYGYTF TRBV29-1 . TRBJ1-2 many
TGTGCCAGCATGATGGGGGTTGTTGGGAGCAATCAGCCCCAGCATTTT CASMMGVVGSNQPQHF TRBV6-1 . TRBJ1-5 many
TGTGCCAGCAGTTATGACAATGAGCAGTTCTTC CASSYDNEQFF TRBV6-2/TRBV6-3 . TRBJ2-1 .
TGCGCCAGCAGCCCACAATCAGCGGGAGGGCCTCTTTACGAGCAGTACTTC CASSPQSAGGPLYEQYF TRBV5-1 TRBD2 TRBJ2-7 many
TGTGCTAGTGCGGACTCAGCCTACAATGAGCAGTTCTTC CASADSAYNEQFF TRBV12-5 . TRBJ2-1 .
TGTGCCAGCAGCTGGAGGGACTCCCTCTGGGAGCAGTACTTC CASSWRDSLWEQYF TRBV11-1 . TRBJ2-7 many
TGTGCCAGCAGTCGGGATCATTTAAGCAATCAGCCCCAGCATTTT CASSRDHLSNQPQHF TRBV2 . TRBJ1-5 few
TGTGCCACCTGGCGACAGGGGAGCTCCTACAATGAGCAGTTCTTC CATWRQGSSYNEQFF TRBV28 TRBD1 TRBJ2-1 many
TGTGCCAGCAGTCATTTAAATGGACTAGCGGGAGAATCCTACAATGAGCAGTTCTTC CASSHLNGLAGESYNEQFF TRBV25-1 TRBD2 TRBJ2-1 many
TGTGCTAGCAGCTTAGTGGGACAGGGATCCGACACTGAAGCTTTCTTT CASSLVGQGSDTEAFF TRBV7-7 TRBD1 TRBJ1-1 many
TGTGCCAGCGGTGGAGGGGGCTTTTTTGGAAACACCATATATTTT CASGGGGFFGNTIYF TRBV28 TRBD1 TRBJ1-3 .
TGTGCCAGCAGCCTACCAAACCTCCGACAGGGGTTCACAGATACGCAGTATTTT CASSLPNLRQGFTDTQYF TRBV5-6 TRBD1 TRBJ2-3 many
TGTGCCAGCACCTTGAGCGGGAGTTGGGCAGATACGCAGTATTTT CASTLSGSWADTQYF TRBV9 TRBD2 TRBJ2-3 many
TGTGCCAGCAGCCGCGGTGGCAATCAGCCCCAGCATTTT CASSRGGNQPQHF TRBV3-1 . TRBJ1-5 many
TGTGCCAGCAGCCTCCGGACAGGGAGGTGCAATGAGCAGTTCTTC CASSLRTGRCNEQFF TRBV5-4 TRBD1 TRBJ2-1 few
TGTGCCAGCAGGGGACCAACGGGCGGCTATGGCTACACCTTC CASRGPTGGYGYTF TRBV12-3/TRBV12-4 . TRBJ1-2 many
TGTGCCAGCAGTTACTCGAATTTGGGTCACGAGCAGTACTTC CASSYSNLGHEQYF TRBV6-5 . TRBJ2-7 few
TGTGCCAGCAGCGTAGCGGGGACGACCACAGATACGCAGTATTTT CASSVAGTTTDTQYF TRBV9 . TRBJ2-3 many
TGTGCCAGCAGTTCTACTAGCGGGCTCACCAGCGAGCAGTACTTC CASSSTSGLTSEQYF TRBV28 TRBD2 TRBJ2-7 few
TGTGCCAGCGCACCGGACAGGGTGAACACTGAAGCTTTCTTT CASAPDRVNTEAFF TRBV14 TRBD1 TRBJ1-1 many
TGTGCCAGCAGCCAAGATAATGGGCTAGTGAGCTCCTACAATGAGCAGTTCTTC CASSQDNGLVSSYNEQFF TRBV4-2 . TRBJ2-1 few
TGTGCCAGCAGTTACTCGACGCAGGGGACGGACACTGAAGCTTTCTTT CASSYSTQGTDTEAFF TRBV6-6 . TRBJ1-1 .
TGCGCCAGCAGCCCACGGACAGGGACGACCGGGGAGCTGTTTTTT CASSPRTGTTGELFF TRBV5-1 TRBD1 TRBJ2-2 many
TGTGCCAGTAGTTCGCAGGGGGGCCAAGAGACCCAGTACTTC CASSSQGGQETQYF TRBV19 . TRBJ2-5 few
TGTGCCAGCAGTCTCTCTAGCGGAGCCTACAATGAGCAGTTCTTC CASSLSSGAYNEQFF TRBV28 TRBD2 TRBJ2-1 medium-sized
TGTGCCAGCAGCCAAGGCGGCGGGAGCTCGGAGACCCAGTACTTC CASSQGGGSSETQYF TRBV3-1 TRBD2 TRBJ2-5 many
TGTGCCAGTGCAGGGAACACTGAAGCTTTCTTT CASAGNTEAFF TRBV28 . TRBJ1-1 few
TGTGCCAGCAGTTTAGTCTTCGGGGAACAGGACTATGGCTACACCTTC CASSLVFGEQDYGYTF TRBV28 . TRBJ1-2 many
TGTGCCAGCAGTCCGGGTCAGGGAAAAGAATACGAGCAGTACTTC CASSPGQGKEYEQYF TRBV27 . TRBJ2-7 few
TGTGCCAGCAGCCGACAGGGGAACACCGGGGAGCTGTTTTTT CASSRQGNTGELFF TRBV6-5 TRBD1 TRBJ2-2 many
TGTGCCAGCAGTCGCCGAGGGGAGGCGGACACCGGGGAGCTGTTTTTT CASSRRGEADTGELFF TRBV28 . TRBJ2-2 many
TGTGCCAGCAGCTTGGGACAGGGGGCCAACGAGCAGTACTTC CASSLGQGANEQYF TRBV7-2 TRBD1 TRBJ2-7 many
TGTGCCAGCAGCGTCTCGCCGGCTATGGGCGATCAGCAGTACTTC CASSVSPAMGDQQYF TRBV7-2 . TRBJ2-7 many
TGTGCCAGCAGCTTAGGCGAGGACTCGGGTAATGAGCAGTTCTTC CASSLGEDSGNEQFF TRBV7-8 . TRBJ2-1 many
TGTGCCAGCAGTCGCGACAGGACCTATGGCTACACCTTC CASSRDRTYGYTF TRBV7-8 . TRBJ1-2 .
TGTGCCAGCAGTTTAGCCGTGGGTCAGCCCCAGCATTTT CASSLAVGQPQHF TRBV12-3/TRBV12-4 . TRBJ1-5 .
TGTGCCAGCAGCGCATGGGATCAGCCCCAGCATTTT CASSAWDQPQHF TRBV6-1 . TRBJ1-5 .
TGTGCCAGCAGTTCCCCTACGAAAAATCAGCCCCAGCATTTT CASSSPTKNQPQHF TRBV6-2/TRBV6-3 . TRBJ1-5 few
TGTGCCAGCAGCCACCCAGGGGGGTTCACAGATACGCAGTATTTT CASSHPGGFTDTQYF TRBV7-2 . TRBJ2-3 .
TGTGCCAGCAGCCCCAGGGGCTACTCCTACGAGCAGTACTTC CASSPRGYSYEQYF TRBV12-3/TRBV12-4 . TRBJ2-7 medium-sized
TGTGCCAGCAAGATTGGAGGCAAGACTGAAGCTTTCTTT CASKIGGKTEAFF TRBV7-8 . TRBJ1-1 .
TGTGCCATCAGTGATTTAGCGGGGGACAATGAGCAGTTCTTC CAISDLAGDNEQFF TRBV10-3 TRBD2 TRBJ2-1 medium-sized
TGTGCCAGCAGTTTCGCCAGGTCGCCCGAGGACGAGCAGTACTTC CASSFARSPEDEQYF TRBV12-3/TRBV12-4 . TRBJ2-7 many